The rows below give T cell receptor beta chains drawn from one sample of a study of blood T cell repertoires in COVID-19. The method was immunoSEQ multiplex PCR; TCRdb's version includes in-frame clones alone and lacks a portion of them. This sample has approximately 250,000 clones, with roughly 88% found just once. What was sequenced was peripheral blood. The receptors were gathered from a woman in her forties who had recovered from COVID-19. The CDR3 runs from the conserved cysteine through the conserved F or W. Each record gives: clone size, J gene, V gene, D gene, CDR3 DNA, CDR3 protein. D genes are given only for firm matches. For some rows the clone size is stated as once, few or many, or as a class when expanded; others skip it.

clone size: -; J gene: TRBJ1-3; V gene: TRBV11-3; D gene: -; CDR3 DNA: TGTGCCAGCAGCTATTCGGACAGTTCCTCTGGAAACACCATATATTTT; CDR3 protein: CASSYSDSSSGNTIYF
clone size: -; J gene: TRBJ2-5; V gene: TRBV11-2; D gene: -; CDR3 DNA: TGTGCCAGCAGCTTATATATGGCGTCAGGCCAAGAGACCCAGTACTTC; CDR3 protein: CASSLYMASGQETQYF
clone size: -; J gene: TRBJ2-1; V gene: TRBV9; D gene: TRBD1; CDR3 DNA: TGTGCCAGCAGCGCCCGGGACAGGGAGGGGAATGAGCAGTTCTTC; CDR3 protein: CASSARDREGNEQFF
clone size: -; J gene: TRBJ2-7; V gene: TRBV9; D gene: -; CDR3 DNA: TGTGCCAGCAGCGCGCAGGGTAACGGCTACGAGCAGTACTTC; CDR3 protein: CASSAQGNGYEQYF
clone size: -; J gene: TRBJ2-3; V gene: TRBV6-2/TRBV6-3; D gene: TRBD2; CDR3 DNA: TGTGCCAGCAGTTACTCGACCGGGGGGGCAGATACGCAGTATTTT; CDR3 protein: CASSYSTGGADTQYF
clone size: -; J gene: TRBJ1-1; V gene: TRBV6-5; D gene: -; CDR3 DNA: TGTGCCAGCAGTCCCAGGACAGTTCAAACTGAAGCTTTCTTT; CDR3 protein: CASSPRTVQTEAFF
clone size: -; J gene: TRBJ2-7; V gene: TRBV19; D gene: TRBD1; CDR3 DNA: TGTGCCAGTAGTATTCAGACAGGGTCCCACGAGCAGTACTTC; CDR3 protein: CASSIQTGSHEQYF
clone size: -; J gene: TRBJ2-2; V gene: TRBV11-3; D gene: TRBD2; CDR3 DNA: TGTGCCAGCAGCGTGGCGAGCGGGGGGACCGGGGAGCTGTTTTTT; CDR3 protein: CASSVASGGTGELFF
clone size: -; J gene: TRBJ2-7; V gene: TRBV24-1; D gene: -; CDR3 DNA: TGTGCCACCAGTGTGCACGCCGGGAACAAAGGGGAGCAGTACTTC; CDR3 protein: CATSVHAGNKGEQYF
clone size: -; J gene: TRBJ2-5; V gene: TRBV4-3; D gene: -; CDR3 DNA: TGCGCCAGCAGCCAAGAGATTTCAGGGTTGGCCCAGTACTTC; CDR3 protein: CASSQEISGLAQYF
clone size: few; J gene: TRBJ1-1; V gene: TRBV28; D gene: -; CDR3 DNA: TGTGCCAGCCAACCCTATATGAACACTGAAGCTTTCTTT; CDR3 protein: CASQPYMNTEAFF
clone size: -; J gene: TRBJ2-7; V gene: TRBV12-3/TRBV12-4; D gene: -; CDR3 DNA: TGTGCCAGCAGCCCAGGGTTCGAGCAGTACTTC; CDR3 protein: CASSPGFEQYF
clone size: -; J gene: TRBJ1-1; V gene: TRBV30; D gene: TRBD1; CDR3 DNA: TGTGCCTGGAGAAGACAGGGGTCGACAGCTGAAGCTTTCTTT; CDR3 protein: CAWRRQGSTAEAFF
clone size: few; J gene: TRBJ1-1; V gene: TRBV3-1/TRBV3-2; D gene: TRBD1; CDR3 DNA: TGTGCCAGCAGCCATGCAACGACAGGGGGATCTGAAGCTTTCTTT; CDR3 protein: CASSHATTGGSEAFF
clone size: -; J gene: TRBJ2-2; V gene: TRBV6-5; D gene: TRBD2; CDR3 DNA: TGTGCCAGCAGTTATAGCGGGGGGGCTAGTGCCGGGGAGCTGTTTTTT; CDR3 protein: CASSYSGGASAGELFF